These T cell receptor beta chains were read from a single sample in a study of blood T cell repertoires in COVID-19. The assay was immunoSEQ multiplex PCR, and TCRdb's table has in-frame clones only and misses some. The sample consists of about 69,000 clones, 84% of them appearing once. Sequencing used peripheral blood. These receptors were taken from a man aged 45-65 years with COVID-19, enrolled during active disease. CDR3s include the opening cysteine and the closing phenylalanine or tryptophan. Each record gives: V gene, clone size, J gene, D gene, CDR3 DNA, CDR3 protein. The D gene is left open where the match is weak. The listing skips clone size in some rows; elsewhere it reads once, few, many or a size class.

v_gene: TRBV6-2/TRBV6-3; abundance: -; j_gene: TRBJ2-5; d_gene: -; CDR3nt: TGTGCCAGCAGCCGCACAGGAGAGACCCAGTACTTC; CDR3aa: CASSRTGETQYF
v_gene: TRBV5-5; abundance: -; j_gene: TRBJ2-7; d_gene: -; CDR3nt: TGTGCCAGCAGCTTGTCCACAGGGTGGGGTTACGAGCAGTACTTC; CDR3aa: CASSLSTGWGYEQYF
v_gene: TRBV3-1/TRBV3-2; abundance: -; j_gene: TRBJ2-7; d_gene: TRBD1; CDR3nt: TGTGCCAGCAGCCACGGGACAGGGTACTACGAGCAGTACTTC; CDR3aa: CASSHGTGYYEQYF
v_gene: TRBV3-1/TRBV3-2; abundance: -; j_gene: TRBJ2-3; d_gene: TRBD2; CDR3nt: TGTGCCAGCAGCCTCCGTAGGCGGGGGGCGGGCACAGATACGCAGTATTTT; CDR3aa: CASSLRRRGAGTDTQYF
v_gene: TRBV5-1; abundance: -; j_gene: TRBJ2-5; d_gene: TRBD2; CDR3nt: TGCGCCAGCAGCTTCGGGACTAGCCAAGAGACCCAGTACTTC; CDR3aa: CASSFGTSQETQYF
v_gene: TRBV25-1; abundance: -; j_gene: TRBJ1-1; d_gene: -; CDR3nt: TGTGCCAGCAGTGACCCACTAGGTGATGAAGCTTTCTTT; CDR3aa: CASSDPLGDEAFF
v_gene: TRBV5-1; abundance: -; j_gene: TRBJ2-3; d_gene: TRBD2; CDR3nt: TGCGCCAGCCGTCGACTAGCGACGAGAACAGATACGCAGTATTTT; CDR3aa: CASRRLATRTDTQYF
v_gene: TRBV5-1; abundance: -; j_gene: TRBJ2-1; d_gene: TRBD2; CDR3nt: TGCGCCAGCAGCAGGGACTATCGGTCGGGAAACAATGAGCAGTTCTTC; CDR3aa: CASSRDYRSGNNEQFF
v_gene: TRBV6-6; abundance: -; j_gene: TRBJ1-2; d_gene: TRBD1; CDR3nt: TGTGCCAGCAGGCGCGACAGGGGTTACTATGGCTACACCTTC; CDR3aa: CASRRDRGYYGYTF
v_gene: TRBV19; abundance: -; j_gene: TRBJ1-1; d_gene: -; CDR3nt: TGTGCCAGTAGTATTTCCCGCCGAGAGGACACTGAAGCTTTCTTT; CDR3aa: CASSISRREDTEAFF
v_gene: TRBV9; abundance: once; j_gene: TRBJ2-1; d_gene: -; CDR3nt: TGTGCCAGCAGCGTAGCTCCCTATAGCTCCTACAATGAGCAGTTCTTC; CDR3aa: CASSVAPYSSYNEQFF
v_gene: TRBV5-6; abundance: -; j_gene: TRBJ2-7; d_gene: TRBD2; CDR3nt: TGTGCCAGCAGCTTGTCTTCAGCGGGGGGCTTTTACGAGCAGTACTTC; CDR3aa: CASSLSSAGGFYEQYF
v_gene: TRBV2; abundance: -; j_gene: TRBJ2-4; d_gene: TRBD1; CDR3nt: TGTGCCAGCAGTGAAAGAGTGGCGGACAGGGCCAAAAACATTCAGTACTTC; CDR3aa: CASSERVADRAKNIQYF
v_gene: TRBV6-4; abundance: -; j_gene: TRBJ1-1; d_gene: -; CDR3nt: TGTGCCAGCCACCCCGTTGGAGGGGCTTCAACTGAAGCTTTCTTT; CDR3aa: CASHPVGGASTEAFF
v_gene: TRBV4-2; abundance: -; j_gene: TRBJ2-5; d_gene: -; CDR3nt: TGTGCCAGCAGCCAAGATCCGGCTAGCCAAGAGACCCAGTACTTC; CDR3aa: CASSQDPASQETQYF
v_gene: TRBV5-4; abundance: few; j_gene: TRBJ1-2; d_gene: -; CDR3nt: TGTGCCAGCAATCTAGCACCGGGATCTAATCTGCGGGGCTACACCTTC; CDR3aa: CASNLAPGSNLRGYTF
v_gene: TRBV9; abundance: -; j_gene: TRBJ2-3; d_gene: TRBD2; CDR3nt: TGTGCCAGCAGCTCGACTAGCGGGGTAGCAGATACGCAGTATTTT; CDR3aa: CASSSTSGVADTQYF
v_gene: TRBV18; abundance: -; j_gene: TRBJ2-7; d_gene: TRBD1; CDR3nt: TGTGCCAGCTCCCCCAGGACAGGGACCTACGAGCAGTACTTC; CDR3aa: CASSPRTGTYEQYF
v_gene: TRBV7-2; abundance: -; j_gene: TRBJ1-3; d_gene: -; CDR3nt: TGTGCCAGCAGCACAAGGGACATCTACTCTGGAAACACCATATATTTT; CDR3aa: CASSTRDIYSGNTIYF
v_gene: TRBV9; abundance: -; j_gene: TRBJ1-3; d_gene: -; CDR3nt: TGTGCCAGCAGCGAGAGTGTGGGGCAGCTCACCGGAAACACCATATATTTT; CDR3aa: CASSESVGQLTGNTIYF
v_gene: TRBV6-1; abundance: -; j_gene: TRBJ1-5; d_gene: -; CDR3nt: TGTGCCAGCAGTGAAGCGTTAGGAGCTGGTCAGCCCCAGCATTTT; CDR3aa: CASSEALGAGQPQHF
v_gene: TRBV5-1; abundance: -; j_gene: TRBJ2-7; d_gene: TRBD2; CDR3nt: TGCGCCAGCAGCCGAGGACTAGCGGGGGGCGGCGAGCAGTACTTC; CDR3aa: CASSRGLAGGGEQYF
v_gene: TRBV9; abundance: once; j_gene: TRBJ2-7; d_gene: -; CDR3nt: TGTGCCAGCAGCGCTTCACGACAGGACGAGCAGTACTTC; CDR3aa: CASSASRQDEQYF
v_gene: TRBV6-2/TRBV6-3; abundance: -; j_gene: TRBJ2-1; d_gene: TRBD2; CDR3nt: TGTGCCAGCAGTTACCCTTTGGCGGGGGGGCTCTATGAGCAGTTCTTC; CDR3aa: CASSYPLAGGLYEQFF
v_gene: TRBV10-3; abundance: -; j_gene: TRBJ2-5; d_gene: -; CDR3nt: TGTGCCATCAGTGTAGGCACAGGGTTTGGGCAAGAGACCCAGTACTTC; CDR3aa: CAISVGTGFGQETQYF
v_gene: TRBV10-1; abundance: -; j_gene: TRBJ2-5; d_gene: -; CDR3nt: TGCGCCAGCAGTGAGTCTAGGGGCCCATGGGAGACCCAGTACTTC; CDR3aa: CASSESRGPWETQYF
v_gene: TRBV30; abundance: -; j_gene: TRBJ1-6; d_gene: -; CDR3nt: TGTGCCTGGAGTGTTGGAACATCCCGGGATTCACCCCTCCACTTT; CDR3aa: CAWSVGTSRDSPLHF
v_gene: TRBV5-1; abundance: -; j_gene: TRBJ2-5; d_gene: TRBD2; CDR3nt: TGCGCCAGCAGCTTGGCTTCTAGCGGGGGGGAGACCCAGTACTTC; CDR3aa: CASSLASSGGETQYF
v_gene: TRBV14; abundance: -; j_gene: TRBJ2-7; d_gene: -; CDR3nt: TGTGCCAGCAGCCAAGTACTGGACAACCACTACGAGCAGTACTTC; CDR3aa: CASSQVLDNHYEQYF
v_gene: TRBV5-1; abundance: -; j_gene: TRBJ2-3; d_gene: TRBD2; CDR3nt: TGCGCCAGCAGCTTCGAAAGTATGCGGGGGGTCACAGATACGCAGTATTTT; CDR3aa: CASSFESMRGVTDTQYF
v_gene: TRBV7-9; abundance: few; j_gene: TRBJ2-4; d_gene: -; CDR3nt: TGTGCCAGCAGCTCAGGGTTTACGAGATCCAAAAACATTCAGTACTTC; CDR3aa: CASSSGFTRSKNIQYF
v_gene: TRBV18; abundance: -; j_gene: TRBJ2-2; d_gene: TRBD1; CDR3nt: TGTGCCAGCTCACCAGGACAGGGCGACACCGGGGAGCTGTTTTTT; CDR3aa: CASSPGQGDTGELFF
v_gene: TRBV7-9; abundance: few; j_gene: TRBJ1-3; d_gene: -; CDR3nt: TGTGCCAGCAGCTCCAGGGGATCGGAGGGAAACACCATATATTTT; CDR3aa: CASSSRGSEGNTIYF
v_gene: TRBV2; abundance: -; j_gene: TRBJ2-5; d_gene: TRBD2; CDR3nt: TGTGCCAGCAGGGAGAGACGGGCTAGCGGGGGCAGAGAGACCCAGTACTTC; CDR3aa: CASRERRASGGRETQYF
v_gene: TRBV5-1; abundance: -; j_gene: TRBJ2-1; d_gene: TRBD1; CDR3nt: TGCGCCAGCAGCTTGAGGACAGGGTATAACAATGAGCAGTTCTTC; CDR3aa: CASSLRTGYNNEQFF
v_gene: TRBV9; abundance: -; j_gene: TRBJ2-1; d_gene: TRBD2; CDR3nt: TGTGCCAGCAGCGTGGGACTAGCGGGGGCCACTTACAATGAGCAGTTCTTC; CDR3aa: CASSVGLAGATYNEQFF
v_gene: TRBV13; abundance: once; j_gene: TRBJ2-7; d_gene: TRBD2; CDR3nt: TGTGCCAGCAGCTTATTCCTAGCGGGGGTGCACGAGCAGTACTTC; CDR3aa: CASSLFLAGVHEQYF
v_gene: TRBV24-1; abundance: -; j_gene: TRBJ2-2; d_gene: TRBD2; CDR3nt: TGTGCCACCAGTGATTCCACTAGCGGGTATTTCGGGGAGCTGTTTTTT; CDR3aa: CATSDSTSGYFGELFF
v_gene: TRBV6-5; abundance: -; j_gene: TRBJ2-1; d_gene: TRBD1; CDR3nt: TGTGCCAGCGTACTACGGGGGACAGGGTTAAATGAGCAGTTCTTC; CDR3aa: CASVLRGTGLNEQFF
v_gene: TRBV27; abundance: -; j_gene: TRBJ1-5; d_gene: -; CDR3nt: TGTGCCAGCAGCTGGGACTTCTCGGGCAATCAGCCCCAGCATTTT; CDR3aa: CASSWDFSGNQPQHF